The 31 T cell receptor beta chains listed next were all sequenced from one sample in a study of human T cells and chemical hapten exposure (dated by TCRdb to about 2021). Libraries were constructed by RACE. This sample was sequenced with a NextSeq 500. Starting from the raw public reads, TCRdb applied fastp trimming at Q25, assembled clones with MiXCR and retained in-frame beta chains. CDR3 protein duplicates are merged, each entry listing the most common genes and DNA. The sample table shows approximately 96,000 distinct CDR3 sequences, and about 9% are seen once. The biggest ten clones account for approximately 2.2% of the sample. The sample's time point, from its label and the paper: patch test 2, 6 weeks after DPC sensitization. This specimen's treatment or condition label, interpreted: therapeutic diphenylcyclopropenone sensitization with weekly scalp DPC. Sequencing was performed on whole blood, taken in connection with sensitization to the hapten diphenylcyclopropenone (DPC). The receptors were gathered from a woman between 40 and 50 years old with alopecia areata. Some clones in this sample may be carry-over from other donors' samples.

This clonotype was picked up one time. The rearrangement links TRBV6-5 to TRBJ1-1, with D uncertain. Germline CDR1 MNHEY, CDR2 SVGAGI. The CDR3 spans 14 residues. The germline V and J ends were trimmed by 0 bases and 1 base, with 6 bases remaining between them. The CDR3 spells CASSYSHENTEAFF. The CDR3 bases are TGTGCCAGCAGTTACTCGCACGAGAACACTGAAGCTTTCTTT.

J is TRBJ2-2 and V is TRBV7-3, with 8 bases aligning to TRBD2. This CDR3 is built from 16 residues. V lost 5 bases and J lost 7; bases outside the gene matches: 12. Germline V CDR1 and CDR2: SGHTA, FQGTGA. This CDR3 is CASSPDGTSTHGELFF. For the CDR3, the DNA is TGTGCCAGCAGCCCCGACGGGACTAGTACGCACGGGGAGCTGTTTTTT.

This clonotype was counted a few times. The chain carries TRBV2 and TRBJ2-1; the match to TRBD2 covers 12 bases. The germline gives CDR1 SNHLY, CDR2 FYNNEI. With 1 base clipped from V and 6 bases from J, the junction kept 10 bases outside the gene matches. The CDR3 has 18 residues. The CDR3, as DNA: TGTGCCAGCAGTGAAGGGCCCAGGCTAGCGGGAGGGGGCAATGAGCAGTTCTTC. Translating it yields CASSEGPRLAGGGNEQFF.

The chain recombines TRBV2 with TRBJ1-2, with D hard to call. V dropped 4 bases and J dropped 4 bases, with 10 bases sitting between them. Germline CDR1 SNHLY, CDR2 FYNNEI. The CDR3 length is 13 residues. The chain's CDR3 is CASSADGLYGYTF. For the CDR3, the DNA is TGTGCCAGCAGTGCCGACGGACTCTATGGCTACACCTTC.

The V and J genes are TRBV7-2 and TRBJ2-3; 7 positions agree with TRBD1. J gave up 7 bases and V 6 bases, and 13 bases lay outside the gene matches. The germline V gene has CDR1 SGHTA and CDR2 FQGNSA. This CDR3 spans 15 amino acids. CDR3 DNA sequence: TGTGCCAGCAGAATTCCGGGACAGCCTCATAATACGCAGTATTTT. Translation gives CASRIPGQPHNTQYF.

The chain carries TRBV5-5 and TRBJ2-4; perhaps D is TRBD1 or TRBD2 (6 bases each). The CDR3 covers 15 residues. Between the trimmed V and J ends, which lost 5 bases and 10 bases, there was a span of 22 bases. Germline V gives CDR1 SGHKS, CDR2 YYEKEE (reference sequence). The CDR3 region is CASSPDRGAGGIQYF. Written as DNA, the CDR3 is TGTGCCAGCAGTCCGGACAGAGGGGCTGGAGGGATTCAGTACTTC.

This clonotype was seen repeatedly, ten times or more. This chain joins TRBV3-2 and TRBJ2-7; the table's D call, TRBD1, has no DNA check behind it. TRBV3-2 has pseudogene status. The CDR3 has 17 residues. The CDR3 spells CASSQDSPGTPLYEQYF. DNA of the CDR3: TGTGCCAGCAGCCAAGATTCGCCCGGGACACCGCTCTACGAGCAGTACTTC.

Only a few counts were recorded for this clonotype. This chain uses TRBV5-5 with TRBJ1-1; 7 positions agree with TRBD1. V lost 3 bases and J lost 1; bases outside the gene matches: 6. Germline CDR1 is SGHKS and CDR2 is YYEKEE (reference sequence). The CDR3 has 15 residues. Here the CDR3 reads CASSSTGDANTEAFF. CDR3 DNA: TGTGCCAGCAGCTCTACAGGGGATGCGAACACTGAAGCTTTCTTT.

In its sample, this clonotype was seen a few times. V gene TRBV5-1 combines with J gene TRBJ2-7, with TRBD2 identical over 7 bases. The V and J ends lost 4 bases and 0 bases, in that order; junction bases with no gene match: 4. Germline CDR1 is SGHRS and CDR2 is YFSETQ. The CDR3 spans 14 residues. CDR3 protein: CASSILADSYEQYF. The CDR3 coding sequence is TGCGCCAGCAGCATCCTAGCGGACTCCTACGAGCAGTACTTC.

The chain recombines TRBV4-2 with TRBJ2-5; D gene ambiguous. Trimming shortened V by 4 bases and J by 5 bases, and 14 bases separated the two germline ends. The germline V gene encodes CDR1 LGHNA and CDR2 YNFKEQ. The CDR3 consists of 14 residues. The CDR3 sequence is CASSPGEVDETQYF. The CDR3 DNA reads as TGTGCCAGCAGCCCTGGGGAAGTGGATGAGACCCAGTACTTC.

The J gene is TRBJ2-5, the V gene TRBV6-2 or TRBV6-3, with TRBD2 identical over 10 bases. Trimming removed 6 bases from V and 2 bases from J; junction bases left unmatched: 6. The CDR3 extends over 15 amino acids. Germline V gene data show CDR1 as MNHEY and CDR2 as SVGEGT. DNA of the CDR3: TGTGCCAGCAGACAATGGACTAGCGGACAAGAGACCCAGTACTTC. Translation: CASRQWTSGQETQYF.

This clonotype was found a few times. The chain has TRBV29-1 and TRBJ2-7; TRBD2 matches at 7 bases. This CDR3 comprises 14 residues. CDR1 and CDR2 (germline): SQVTM, ANQGSEA. Losses at the gene ends were 3 bases for V and 5 bases for J; bases not matched to a gene: 10. Here the CDR3 reads CSVDGGGPKNEQYF. The CDR3 coding sequence is TGCAGCGTTGACGGGGGAGGGCCGAAGAACGAGCAGTACTTC.

The rearrangement joins TRBV6-5 to TRBJ2-5; 14 bases match TRBD2. The V gene's germline CDR1 is MNHEY and CDR2 SVGAGI. The length of the CDR3 is 17 residues. Unmatched junction bases numbered 7, after V lost 4 bases and J lost 3 bases. CDR3 DNA: TGTGCCAGCAGTTCTCGGACTAGCGGGAGGTACGAAGAGACCCAGTACTTC. Its protein product is CASSSRTSGRYEETQYF.

The sample holds many counts of this clonotype. J is TRBJ1-5 and V is TRBV7-6; 7 bases are shared with TRBD1. The CDR3 loop spans 16 amino acids. V trimming: 1 base; J trimming: 7 bases; junction bases outside the gene matches: 10. Germline assignment: CDR1 SGHVS and CDR2 FNYEAQ. The CDR3 DNA reads TGTGCCAGCAGCTTAGGAACAGGGGTTTCGGGGCAGCCCCAGCATTTT. Its translation: CASSLGTGVSGQPQHF.

The chain has TRBV28 and TRBJ2-3; TRBD2 matches at 12 bases. Germline lookup yields CDR1 MDHEN and CDR2 SYDVKM. The CDR3 spans 15 residues. V dropped 5 bases and J dropped 2; count of bases not matched to a gene: 2. The CDR3 loop is CASSGLAGFTDTQYF. DNA of the CDR3: TGTGCCAGCAGTGGACTAGCGGGGTTCACAGATACGCAGTATTTT. The complete variable domain, with remaining parts taken from reference TRBV28 and TRBJ2-3, reads DVKVTQSSRYLVKRTGEKVFLECVQDMDHENMFWYRQDPGLGLRLIYFSYDVKMKEKGDIPEGYSVSREKKERFSLILESASTNQTSMYLCASSGLAGFTDTQYFGPGTRLTVL.

This clonotype was observed a handful of times. The rearrangement uses TRBV30 and TRBJ2-5, with D perhaps given as TRBD1 or TRBD2 (6 bases each). Germline-derived CDR1 and CDR2 are GTSNPN and SVGIG (reference sequence). V shed 0 bases and J shed 5 bases, with 13 bases lying between them. CDR3 size: 14 residues. CDR3: CAWSVRGASETQYF. CDR3 bases: TGTGCCTGGAGTGTAAGGGGGGCGAGCGAGACCCAGTACTTC.

The V call is TRBV5-6, the J call TRBJ1-5; D not certain. The germline V and J ends were trimmed by 0 bases and 6 bases, with 10 bases remaining between them. This CDR3 spans 14 amino acids. Germline V lookup: CDR1 SGHDT, CDR2 YYEEEE. CDR3 nucleotides: TGTGCCAGCAGCTTGGAGAGGGAGGGTCAGCCCCAGCATTTT. Translating gives CASSLEREGQPQHF. Based on the CDR3 plus reference TRBV5-6 and TRBJ1-5, the full variable domain is DAGVTQSPTHLIKTRGQQVTLRCSPKSGHDTVSWYQQALGQGPQFIFQYYEEEERQRGNFPDRFSGHQFPNYSSELNVNALLLGDSALYLCASSLEREGQPQHFGDGTRLSIL.

There are many counts of this clonotype. This rearrangement joins TRBV29-1 to TRBJ1-1; D uncertain. Germline CDR1 SQVTM, CDR2 ANQGSEA. The CDR3 consists of 11 residues. V dropped 5 bases and J dropped 5 bases, with 9 bases sitting between them. The CDR3 region has the DNA TGCAGCGTTCGAACTGCGACTGAAGCTTTCTTT. It specifies CSVRTATEAFF.

Only a few counts were recorded for this clonotype. This rearrangement joins TRBV7-9 to TRBJ2-7; possibly TRBD2 for D (5 bases). The CDR3 loop spans 12 amino acids. CDR1 and CDR2 from the germline V gene are SEHNR and FQNEAQ (reference sequence). The germline V and J ends were trimmed by 9 bases and 5 bases, with 14 bases remaining between them. The CDR3 loop is CASTRRSDEQYF. The CDR3 DNA reads TGTGCCAGTACGAGGAGGTCGGACGAGCAGTACTTC.

The chain recombines TRBV7-2 with TRBJ1-5; 8 nucleotides align to TRBD1. V lost 4 bases and J lost 4; bases outside the gene matches: 9. This CDR3 contains 16 residues. Germline V gene lookup returns CDR1 SGHTA and CDR2 FQGNSA. The chain's CDR3 is CASSSLQGGGNQPQHF. CDR3 in DNA: TGTGCCAGCAGCTCGCTACAGGGGGGCGGGAATCAGCCCCAGCATTTT.

This clonotype turned up a few times. The rearrangement joins TRBV19 to TRBJ2-7; no definite D call. CDR1 and CDR2 (germline): LNHDA, SQIVND (reference sequence). The CDR3 has 14 residues. V lost 5 bases and J lost 0, with 11 bases in between. In nucleotides, the CDR3 is TGTGCCAGTAGTGTGTCCCTACACTCCTACGAGCAGTACTTC. It encodes CASSVSLHSYEQYF.

The rearrangement joins TRBV20-1 to TRBJ1-5, with 8 bases that match TRBD1. The V and J ends lost 4 bases and 5 bases, in that order; junction bases with no gene match: 1. The CDR3 has 12 residues. Germline V gives CDR1 DFQATT, CDR2 SNEGSKA (reference sequence). CDR3 in DNA: TGCAGTGCTACAGGGGGCGATCAGCCCCAGCATTTT. The encoded protein is CSATGGDQPQHF.

The table lists this clonotype with many counts. This chain connects TRBV7-9 to TRBJ2-6; D is undetermined. Germline lookup yields CDR1 SEHNR and CDR2 FQNEAQ (reference sequence). There are 15 residues in the CDR3. V gave up 2 bases and J gave up 0 bases, with 5 bases separating them. CDR3 loop: CASSLTVSGANVLTF. For the CDR3, the DNA is TGTGCCAGCAGCTTAACAGTCTCTGGGGCCAACGTCCTGACTTTC.

The chain uses TRBV4-3 and TRBJ2-5, with 9 positions matching TRBD2. The V and J ends lost 6 bases and 3 bases, in that order; junction bases with no gene match: 8. CDR3 size: 15 residues. The germline CDR1 and CDR2 sequences are LGHNA and YSLEER. The CDR3 reads CASSHRVAGEETQYF. CDR3 bases: TGCGCCAGCAGTCATCGAGTAGCGGGAGAAGAGACCCAGTACTTC.

This clonotype was observed at least ten times. The V and J genes are TRBV20-1 and TRBJ2-2, with TRBD2 as a possible D gene (6 bases). The germline V gene encodes CDR1 DFQATT and CDR2 SNEGSKA (reference sequence). This CDR3 spans 17 amino acids. V lost 0 bases, J lost 3 bases, and 17 bases lay in between. The CDR3 nucleotides are TGCAGTGCTAGAGACTTTCGCCGCGGGGCAGACACCGGGGAGCTGTTTTTT. It translates to CSARDFRRGADTGELFF.

This clonotype was counted many times. The chain carries TRBV7-2 and TRBJ2-7, with unresolved D. Germline CDR1 is SGHTA and CDR2 is FQGNSA. The ends were cut back, 0 bases at V and 6 bases at J, with 12 bases in the middle. CDR3 length equals 14 residues. CDR3 nucleotides: TGTGCCAGCAGCTTAGCCGGGTATACGGGCGAGCAGTACTTC. Translated, it gives CASSLAGYTGEQYF.

This clonotype was counted only a few times. J is TRBJ2-1 and V is TRBV5-1; 9 bases agree with TRBD2. Germline-derived CDR1 and CDR2 are SGHRS and YFSETQ. V shed 4 bases and J 5 bases; nucleotides not matched to a gene: 13. The CDR3 has 17 amino acids. CDR3 sequence: CASSAYLAGVGDNEQFF. DNA for the CDR3: TGCGCCAGCAGCGCATACTTAGCGGGAGTGGGGGACAATGAGCAGTTCTTC.

The chain combines TRBV28 with TRBJ2-1; maybe TRBD2 (6 bases). This CDR3 is 17 amino acids long. Germline-derived CDR1 and CDR2 are MDHEN and SYDVKM. V shed 5 bases and J shed 6 bases, with 23 bases lying between them. CDR3 coding DNA: TGTGCCAGCAGTCTGAGACACCCGAGCGGGCCTACCAATGAGCAGTTCTTC. This encodes CASSLRHPSGPTNEQFF.

The V and J genes are TRBV6-2 or TRBV6-3 and TRBJ2-5; 7 positions match TRBD1. The V gene's germline CDR1 is MNHEY and CDR2 SVGEGT. This CDR3 contains 15 residues. J lost 2 bases, V lost 5 bases, and 8 bases had no gene match. The CDR3: CASSDGTAWQETQYF. CDR3 DNA sequence: TGTGCCAGCAGTGACGGGACAGCCTGGCAAGAGACCCAGTACTTC.

This clonotype was counted only a few times. This chain connects TRBV20-1 to TRBJ2-3, with a tentative D call TRBD1 (6 bases). This CDR3 is built from 15 residues. CDR1 and CDR2 (germline): DFQATT, SNEGSKA (reference sequence). V lost 0 bases to trimming and J lost 5 bases, with 15 bases between them. For the CDR3, the DNA is TGCAGTGCTAGAGACTGGGGCAGGGGAAAAGATACGCAGTATTTT. Translated: CSARDWGRGKDTQYF.

This clonotype was detected many times. The rearrangement links TRBV24-1 to TRBJ1-1; the D is unclear. The CDR3 consists of 13 residues. The germline V gene encodes CDR1 KGHDR and CDR2 SFDVKD. V lost 5 bases, J lost 1 base, and 7 bases lay in between. CDR3 sequence (DNA): TGTGCCACCAGTGCATCACCGAACACTGAAGCTTTCTTT. This codes for CATSASPNTEAFF.